One TCR beta chain is described in this entry. V lost 0 bases to trimming and J lost 5 bases, with 10 bases between them. CDR3 length: 14 amino acids. CDR1 and CDR2 (germline): LNHNV, YYDKDF (reference sequence). This sample's time point: after dendritic cell vaccination, including at tumor progression/relapse. The data stem from a study of glioma-infiltrating T cells after dendritic cell vaccination. Turning to the study itself: The vaccine used monocyte-derived dendritic cells pulsed overnight with autologous tumor lysate.

Libraries were prepared by immunoSEQ multiplex PCR; TCRdb keeps only in-frame clonotypes and omits some of them. The repertoire holds 50,000 to 55,000 clones, with 70% to 90% as singletons. The sequenced sample was blood, obtained after dendritic cell vaccination. The clonotype comes from a human donor with glioblastoma. The rearrangement links TRBV15 to TRBJ1-2; D gene uncertain. The CDR3 DNA is TGTGCCACCAGCAGAGATAAAGGAGGGTATGGCTACACCTTC. This sequence encodes CATSRDKGGYGYTF.